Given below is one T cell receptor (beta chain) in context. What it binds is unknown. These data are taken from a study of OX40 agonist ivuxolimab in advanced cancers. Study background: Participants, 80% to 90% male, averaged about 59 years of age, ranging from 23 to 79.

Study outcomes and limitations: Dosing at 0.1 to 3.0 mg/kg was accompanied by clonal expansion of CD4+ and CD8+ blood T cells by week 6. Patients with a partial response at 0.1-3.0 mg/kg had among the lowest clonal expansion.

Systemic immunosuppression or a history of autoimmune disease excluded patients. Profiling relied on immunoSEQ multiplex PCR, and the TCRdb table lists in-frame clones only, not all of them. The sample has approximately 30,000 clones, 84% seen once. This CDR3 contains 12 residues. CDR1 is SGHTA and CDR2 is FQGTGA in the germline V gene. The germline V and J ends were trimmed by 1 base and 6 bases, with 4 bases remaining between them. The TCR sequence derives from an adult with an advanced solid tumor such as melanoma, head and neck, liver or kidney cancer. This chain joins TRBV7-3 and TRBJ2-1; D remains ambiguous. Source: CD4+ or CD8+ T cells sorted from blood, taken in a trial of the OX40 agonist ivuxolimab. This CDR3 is CASSLIGNEQFF. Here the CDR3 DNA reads TGTGCCAGCAGCTTAATTGGCAATGAGCAGTTCTTC.